This T cell receptor beta chain originates from a study of immune heterogeneity within non-small cell lung tumors. TCR beta CDR3 was amplified by multiplex PCR using 32 V and 13 J primers. TCRdb re-called the multiplex PCR reads through MiXCR, storing one row per CDR3 protein. The sample includes fewer than 25,000 distinct CDR3 sequences, approximately 26% seen only once; the top ten take roughly 4%. V dropped 1 base and J dropped 0 bases, with 7 bases sitting between them. CDR1 and CDR2 from the germline V gene are SGHRS and YFSETQ. This CDR3 spans 14 amino acids. Bulk tumor genomic DNA constituted the template, at around 610 ng per sample. Several biopsies were spaced far apart within each primary tumor and obtained as surgery took place. Curative surgery was undertaken by patients, who had untreated, newly diagnosed non-small cell lung cancer.

The TCR originated in a man aged 40-49 years with non-small cell lung cancer. V usage is TRBV5-1 and J usage is TRBJ1-1; D ambiguous. The sequenced sample consisted of lung tumor tissue. CDR3 protein: CASSLSGMNTEAFF. The DNA for the CDR3 is TGCGCCAGCAGCTTGAGCGGGATGAACACTGAAGCTTTCTTT.